This T cell receptor beta chain originates from a study of control samples from healthy donors and cancer patients. Libraries were prepared by immunoSEQ multiplex PCR; TCRdb keeps only in-frame clonotypes and omits some of them. In the table there are under 150,000 clones, around 85% of which are singletons. The CDR3 totals 14 residues. Germline CDR1 reads MNHEY; CDR2 reads SVGAGI. Trimming shortened V by 6 bases and J by 0 bases, and 12 bases separated the two germline ends. This sequence joins TRBV6-5 and TRBJ2-7; no definite D call. This sequence was found in a woman in her thirties in good health. Sequenced sample: blood. For the CDR3, the DNA is TGTGCCAGCAGCCTTGAACCCGTCTCCTACGAGCAGTACTTC. Translating it yields CASSLEPVSYEQYF.